These T cell receptor delta chains were read from a single sample in a study of gamma-delta T cells after stem cell transplantation. TCRdb fed the RT-PCR reads into CATT to redo clone calling. The table has under 8,000 delta-chain clones, about 14% seen once; the top ten hold approximately 6%. Sequenced sample: gamma-delta T cells. The origin of the receptors is a human donor. It is not recorded whose cells these are; they may come from a transplant donor. Both conserved end residues are trimmed from each CDR3.

ACDIRTGGCGYTDKLI,TRDV2,16,TRDJ1
ALGERPSYGMGDGEDTDKLI,TRDV1,20,TRDJ1
ALGELYWGIRVTDKLI,TRDV1,16,TRDJ1
ALGELSFPTGTHDKLI,TRDV1,16,TRDJ1
ALGDPLILVGDSWKLI,TRDV1,16,TRDJ1
ALGENAPPQGTGGSWDTRQMF,TRDV1,21,TRDJ3
ACDIPGDRTWDTRQMF,TRDV2,16,TRDJ3
ACDTLGDSWGTAQLF,TRDV2,15,TRDJ2
ALGELLNSFYWGIRGKTDKLI,TRDV1,21,TRDJ1
ALGELSSDWGRYTDKLI,TRDV1,17,TRDJ1
ALGELIVGGYITDKLI,TRDV1,16,TRDJ1
AFTTVGDMLADKLI,TRDV3,14,TRDJ1
ALGEEWSGGSGDRTDKLI,TRDV1,18,TRDJ1
ACDTGGYRSWDTRQMF,TRDV2,16,TRDJ3
ALGELLRCPLTAQLF,TRDV1,15,TRDJ2
ACDTGYSSGSRGKSVYTDKLI,TRDV2,21,TRDJ1
AASNIPRGRDWDKLI,TRAV29/DV5,15,TRDJ1
ACDTGVGGSANPWDTRQMF,TRDV2,19,TRDJ3
ALGELPLLGRGTDKLI,TRDV1,16,TRDJ1
ACDLLGDESWDTRQMF,TRDV2,16,TRDJ3
ACDQVLGDTPALTAQLF,TRDV2,17,TRDJ2
ACEALPAVLGKESQPTDKLI,TRDV2,20,TRDJ1
ACVRPFHWGMYPYTDKLI,TRDV3,18,TRDJ1
ACDELGDPPYTDKLI,TRDV2,15,TRDJ1
ALGERRGTTAQLF,TRDV1,13,TRDJ2
ALGTKPLFFPLGDKLI,TRDV1,16,TRDJ1
ALTHPSPKVVYWGIRLYTDKLI,TRDV3,22,TRDJ1
ALGEGNSTCRPSGFTDKLI,TRDV1,19,TRDJ1
ALGGRIPTIWGRKSDKLI,TRDV1,18,TRDJ1
AALGDTTYTDKLI,TRDV2,13,TRDJ1
ALGEVVAFLKNGGPPYTDKLI,TRDV1,21,TRDJ1
ALAFPYWGIGKRTDKLI,TRDV3,17,TRDJ1
ACDVLGDTTAQLF,TRDV2,13,TRDJ2
ALGEISYGYWDDKLI,TRDV1,15,TRDJ1
ALSRPSYVLGDRYTDKLI,TRDV1,18,TRDJ1
ALGERSVGMTGYTDKLI,TRDV1,17,TRDJ1
ALGELPQRLGIKPEDTDKLI,TRDV1,20,TRDJ1
ALGEPSLFLPKGRGTGGYRHTDKLI,TRDV1,25,TRDJ1
ACDSLGDTAQLF,TRDV2,12,TRDJ2